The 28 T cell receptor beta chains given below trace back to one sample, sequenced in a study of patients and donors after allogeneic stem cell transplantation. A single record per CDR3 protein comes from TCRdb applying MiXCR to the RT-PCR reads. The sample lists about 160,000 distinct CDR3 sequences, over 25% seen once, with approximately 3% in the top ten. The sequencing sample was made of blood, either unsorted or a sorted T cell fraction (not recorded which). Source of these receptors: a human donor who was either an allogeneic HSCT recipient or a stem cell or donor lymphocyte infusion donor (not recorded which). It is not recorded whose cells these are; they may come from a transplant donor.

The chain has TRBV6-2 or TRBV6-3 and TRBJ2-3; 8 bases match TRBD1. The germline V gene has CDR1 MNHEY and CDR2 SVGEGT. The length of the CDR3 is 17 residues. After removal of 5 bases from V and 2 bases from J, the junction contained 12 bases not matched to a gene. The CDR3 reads CASSPRRTGRTTDTQYF. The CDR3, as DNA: TGTGCCAGCAGTCCACGGCGGACAGGGCGTACCACAGATACGCAGTATTTT.

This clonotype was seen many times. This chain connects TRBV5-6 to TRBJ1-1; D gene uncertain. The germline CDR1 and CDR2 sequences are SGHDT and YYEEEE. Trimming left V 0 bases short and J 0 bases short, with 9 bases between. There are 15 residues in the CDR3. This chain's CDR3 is CASSLGRYLNTEAFF. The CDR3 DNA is TGTGCCAGCAGCTTGGGACGGTATCTGAACACTGAAGCTTTCTTT.

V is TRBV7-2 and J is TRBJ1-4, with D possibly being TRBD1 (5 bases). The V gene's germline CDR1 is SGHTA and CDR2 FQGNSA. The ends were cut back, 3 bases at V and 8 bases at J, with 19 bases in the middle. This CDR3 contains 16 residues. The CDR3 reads CASSFNRPGPREKLFF. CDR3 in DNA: TGTGCCAGCAGCTTCAACCGACCGGGGCCTAGGGAAAAACTGTTTTTT.

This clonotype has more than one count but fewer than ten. The CDR3 reads CASQAGLTEAFF. CDR3 coding DNA: TGTGCCAGCCAAGCAGGGCTAACTGAAGCTTTCTTT. The V call is TRBV6-2 or TRBV6-3, the J call TRBJ1-1; a possible D gene is TRBD1 (5 bases). This CDR3 has 12 residues. Trimming shortened V by 8 bases and J by 5 bases, and 12 bases separated the two germline ends. Germline V gene sequence: CDR1 MNHEY, CDR2 SVGEGT.

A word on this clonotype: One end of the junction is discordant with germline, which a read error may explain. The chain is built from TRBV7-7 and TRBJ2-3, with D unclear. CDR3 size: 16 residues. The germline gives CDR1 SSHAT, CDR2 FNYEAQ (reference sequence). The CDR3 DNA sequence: TGTGCTAGCAGCCCAAGACCGGGCCAGGCCCCGGATACGCAGTATTTT. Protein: CASSPRPGQAPDTQYF.

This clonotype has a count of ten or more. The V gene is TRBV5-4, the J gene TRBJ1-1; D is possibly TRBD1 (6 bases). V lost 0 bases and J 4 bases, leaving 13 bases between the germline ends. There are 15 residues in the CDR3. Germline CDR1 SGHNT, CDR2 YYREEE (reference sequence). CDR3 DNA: TGTGCCAGCAGCTTGGCCCCGGGGGCAAGCACTGAAGCTTTCTTT. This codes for CASSLAPGASTEAFF.

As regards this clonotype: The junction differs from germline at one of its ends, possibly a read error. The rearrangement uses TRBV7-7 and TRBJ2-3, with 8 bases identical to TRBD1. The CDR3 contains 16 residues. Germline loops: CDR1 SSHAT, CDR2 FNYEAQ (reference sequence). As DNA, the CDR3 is TGTGCTAGCAGCTCCGGGGGCAGGGGGCCCACAGATACGCAGTATTTT. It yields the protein CASSSGGRGPTDTQYF. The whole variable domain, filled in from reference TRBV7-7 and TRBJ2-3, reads GAGVSQSPRYKVTKRGQDVTLRCDPISSHATLYWYQQALGQGPEFLTYFNYEAQPDKSGLPSDRFSAERPEGSISTLTIQRTEQRDSAMYRCASSSGGRGPTDTQYFGPGTRLTVL.

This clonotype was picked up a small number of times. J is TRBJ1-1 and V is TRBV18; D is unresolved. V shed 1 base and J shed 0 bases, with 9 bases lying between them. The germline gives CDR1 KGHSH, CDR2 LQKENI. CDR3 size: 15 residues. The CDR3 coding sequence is TGTGCCAGCTCACCACGGGGTGTCCTGAACACTGAAGCTTTCTTT. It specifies CASSPRGVLNTEAFF.

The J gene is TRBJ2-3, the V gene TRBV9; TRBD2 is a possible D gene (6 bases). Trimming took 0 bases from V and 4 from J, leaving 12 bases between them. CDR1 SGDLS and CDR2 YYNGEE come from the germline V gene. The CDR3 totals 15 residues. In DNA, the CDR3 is TGTGCCAGCAGCGTAGCGGAGGGTCAGGCAGATACGCAGTATTTT. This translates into CASSVAEGQADTQYF. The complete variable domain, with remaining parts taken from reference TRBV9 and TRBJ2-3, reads DSGVTQTPKHLITATGQRVTLRCSPRSGDLSVYWYQQSLDQGLQFLIQYYNGEERAKGNILERFSAQQFPDLHSELNLSSLELGDSALYFCASSVAEGQADTQYFGPGTRLTVL.

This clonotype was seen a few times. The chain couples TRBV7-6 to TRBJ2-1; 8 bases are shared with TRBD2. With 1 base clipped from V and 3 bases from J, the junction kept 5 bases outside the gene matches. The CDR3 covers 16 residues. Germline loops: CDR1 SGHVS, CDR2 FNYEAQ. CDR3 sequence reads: CASSLGSGAVYNEQFF. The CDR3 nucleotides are TGTGCCAGCAGCTTAGGTAGCGGGGCTGTCTACAATGAGCAGTTCTTC. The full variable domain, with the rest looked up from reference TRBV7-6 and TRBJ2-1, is GAGVSQSPRYKVTKRGQDVALRCDPISGHVSLYWYRQALGQGPEFLTYFNYEAQQDKSGLPNDRFSAERPEGSISTLTIQRTEQRDSAMYRCASSLGSGAVYNEQFFGPGTRLTVL.

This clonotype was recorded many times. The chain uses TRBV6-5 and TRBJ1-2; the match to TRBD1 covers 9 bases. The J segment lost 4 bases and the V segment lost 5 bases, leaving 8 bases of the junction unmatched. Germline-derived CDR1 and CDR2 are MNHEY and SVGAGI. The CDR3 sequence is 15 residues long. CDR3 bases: TGTGCCAGCAGTGGCACAGGGGGCTCAGTCTATGGCTACACCTTC. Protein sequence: CASSGTGGSVYGYTF.

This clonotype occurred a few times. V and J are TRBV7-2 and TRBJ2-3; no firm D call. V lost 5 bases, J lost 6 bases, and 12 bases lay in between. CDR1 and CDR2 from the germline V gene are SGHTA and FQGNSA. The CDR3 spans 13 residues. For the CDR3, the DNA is TGTGCCAGCAGCCCCCCAACGCGCGATACGCAGTATTTT. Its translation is CASSPPTRDTQYF.

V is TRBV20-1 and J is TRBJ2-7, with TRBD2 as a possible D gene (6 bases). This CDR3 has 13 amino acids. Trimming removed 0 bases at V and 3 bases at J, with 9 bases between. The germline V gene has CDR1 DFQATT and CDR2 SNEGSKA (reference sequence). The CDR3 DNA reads TGCAGTGCTAGAGATAGCGGTCTCTACGAGCAGTACTTC. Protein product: CSARDSGLYEQYF.

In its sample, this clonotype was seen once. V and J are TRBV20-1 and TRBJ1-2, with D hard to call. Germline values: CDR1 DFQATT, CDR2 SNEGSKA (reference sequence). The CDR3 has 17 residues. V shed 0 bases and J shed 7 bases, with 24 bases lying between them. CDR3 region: CSARDGPPLHRATGYTF. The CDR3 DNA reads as TGCAGTGCTAGAGATGGACCCCCACTCCACCGAGCGACTGGCTACACCTTC.

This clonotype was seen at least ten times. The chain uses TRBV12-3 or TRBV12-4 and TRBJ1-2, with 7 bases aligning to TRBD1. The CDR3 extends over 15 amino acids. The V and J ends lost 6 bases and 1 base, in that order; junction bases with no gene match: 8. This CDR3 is CASRATGEGNYGYTF. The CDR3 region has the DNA TGTGCCAGCAGGGCTACAGGGGAGGGTAACTATGGCTACACCTTC.

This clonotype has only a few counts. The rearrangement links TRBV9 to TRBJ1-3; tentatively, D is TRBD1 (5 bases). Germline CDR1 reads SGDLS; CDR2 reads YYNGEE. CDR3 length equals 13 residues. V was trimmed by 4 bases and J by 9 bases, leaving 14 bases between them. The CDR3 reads CASSPGGAATIYF. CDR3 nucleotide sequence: TGTGCCAGCAGCCCCGGAGGGGCGGCCACCATATATTTT.

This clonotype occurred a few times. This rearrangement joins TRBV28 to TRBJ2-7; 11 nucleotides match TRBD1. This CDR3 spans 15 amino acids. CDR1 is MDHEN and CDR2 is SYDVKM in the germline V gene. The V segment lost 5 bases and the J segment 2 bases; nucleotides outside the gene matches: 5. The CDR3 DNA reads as TGTGCCAGCAGTGTACCGGGACAGGGGGCCTACGAGCAGTACTTC. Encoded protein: CASSVPGQGAYEQYF. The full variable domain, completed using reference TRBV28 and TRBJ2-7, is DVKVTQSSRYLVKRTGEKVFLECVQDMDHENMFWYRQDPGLGLRLIYFSYDVKMKEKGDIPEGYSVSREKKERFSLILESASTNQTSMYLCASSVPGQGAYEQYFGPGTRLTVT.

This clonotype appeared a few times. Here the CDR3 reads CASSHQGGNQPQHF. Here the CDR3 DNA reads TGCGCCAGCAGCCACCAGGGGGGCAATCAGCCCCAGCATTTT. J is TRBJ1-5 and V is TRBV4-1; 7 bases align to TRBD1. The trim removed 3 bases at V and 2 bases at J, leaving 1 base unmatched. Germline V gene lookup returns CDR1 MGHRA and CDR2 YSYEKL. CDR3 size: 14 residues.

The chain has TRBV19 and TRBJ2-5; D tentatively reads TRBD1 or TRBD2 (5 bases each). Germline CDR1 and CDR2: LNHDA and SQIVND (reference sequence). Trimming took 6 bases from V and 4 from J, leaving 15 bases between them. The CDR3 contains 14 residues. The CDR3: CASRGRTGRETQYF. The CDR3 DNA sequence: TGTGCCAGTAGGGGACGAACGGGTAGAGAGACCCAGTACTTC.

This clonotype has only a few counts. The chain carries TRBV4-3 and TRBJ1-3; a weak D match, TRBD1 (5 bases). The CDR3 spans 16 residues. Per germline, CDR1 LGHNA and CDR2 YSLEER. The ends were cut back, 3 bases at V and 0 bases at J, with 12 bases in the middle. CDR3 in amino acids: CASSHGGPTSGNTIYF. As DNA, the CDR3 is TGCGCCAGCAGCCACGGGGGACCGACCTCTGGAAACACCATATATTTT.

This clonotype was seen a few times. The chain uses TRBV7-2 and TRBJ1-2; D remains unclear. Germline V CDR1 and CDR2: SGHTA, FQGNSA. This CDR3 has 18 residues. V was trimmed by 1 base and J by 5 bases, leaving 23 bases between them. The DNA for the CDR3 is TGTGCCAGCAGCTTAGGGTCGATCGGTCAAATGGGCATATATGGCTACACCTTC. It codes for CASSLGSIGQMGIYGYTF.

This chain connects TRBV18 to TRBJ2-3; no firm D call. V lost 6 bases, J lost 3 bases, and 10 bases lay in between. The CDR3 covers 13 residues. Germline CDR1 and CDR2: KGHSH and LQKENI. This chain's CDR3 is CASSPAGTDTQYF. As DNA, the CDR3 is TGTGCCAGCTCGCCAGCCGGGACAGATACGCAGTATTTT.

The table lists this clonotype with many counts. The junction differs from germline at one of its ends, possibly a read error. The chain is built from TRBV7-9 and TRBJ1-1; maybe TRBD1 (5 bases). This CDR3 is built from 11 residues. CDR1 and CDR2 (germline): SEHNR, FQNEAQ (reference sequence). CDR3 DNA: TGCGCCAGCAGCCCAGGGACTGAAGCTTTCTTT. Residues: CASSPGTEAFF.

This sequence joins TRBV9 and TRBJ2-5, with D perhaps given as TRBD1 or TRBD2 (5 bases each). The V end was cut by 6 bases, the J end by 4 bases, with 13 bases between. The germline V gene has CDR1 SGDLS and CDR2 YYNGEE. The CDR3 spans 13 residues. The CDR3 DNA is TGTGCCAGCACCCTACCGAGGGGAGAGACCCAGTACTTC. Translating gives CASTLPRGETQYF.

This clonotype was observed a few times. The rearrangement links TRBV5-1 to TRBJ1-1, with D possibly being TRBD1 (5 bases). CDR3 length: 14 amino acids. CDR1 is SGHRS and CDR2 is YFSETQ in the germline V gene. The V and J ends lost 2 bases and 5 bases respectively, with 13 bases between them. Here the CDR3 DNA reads TGCGCCAGCAGCTTAGACAGTCGCTTAACTGAAGCTTTCTTT. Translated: CASSLDSRLTEAFF.

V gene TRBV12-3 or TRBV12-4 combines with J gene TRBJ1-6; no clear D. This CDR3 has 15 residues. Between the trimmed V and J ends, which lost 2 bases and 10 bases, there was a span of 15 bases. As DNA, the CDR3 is TGTGCCAGCAGTTTAAGAGGGCCTGGAGGATCACCCCTCCACTTT. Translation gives CASSLRGPGGSPLHF.

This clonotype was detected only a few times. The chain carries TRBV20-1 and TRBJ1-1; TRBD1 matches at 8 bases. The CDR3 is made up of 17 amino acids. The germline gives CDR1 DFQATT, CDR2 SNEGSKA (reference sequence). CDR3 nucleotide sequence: TGCACCCTTGTCGCCCTGGACAGGGAAGAGGGAGCCACTGAAGCTTTCTTT. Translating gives CTLVALDREEGATEAFF.

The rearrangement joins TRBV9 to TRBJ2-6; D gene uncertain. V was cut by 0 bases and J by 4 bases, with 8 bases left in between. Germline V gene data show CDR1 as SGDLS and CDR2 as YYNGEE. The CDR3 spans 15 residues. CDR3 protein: CASSVEGTGANVLTF. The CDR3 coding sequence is TGTGCCAGCAGCGTAGAGGGAACGGGGGCCAACGTCCTGACTTTC.